This section outlines one T cell receptor (beta chain) sequence together with its context. Its antigen has not been determined. There are no base qualities to consult, and no much larger clone falls within one base. Per the germline V gene, MGHDK is the CDR1 and SYGVNS is the CDR2. The CDR3 measures 13 amino acids from cysteine to phenylalanine. Just the 39-base CDR3 DNA is kept, in frame starting at base 1. Trimming costs V 6 bases and J 3 bases, and their ends lie 12 bases apart. The library relied on the immunoSEQ multiplex PCR assay. RNA was extracted from all samples and reverse transcribed into cDNA as template for TCR sequencing. First-strand cDNA was synthesized using SuperScript III with a 2:1 mix of oligo-dT and random hexamers. A synthetic immune receptor repertoire was used to assess amplification bias, and residual bias was removed computationally. The original pipeline was this. Raw reads were preprocessed to remove errors, and CDR3 was defined according to IMGT conventions as the region from the conserved cysteine to phenylalanine. Clonality was computed by normalizing Shannon entropy by log2 of the number of productive unique TCRs and subtracting the result from 1. Scalp TCRbeta sequences were cross-referenced with sorted blood CD4 and CD8 repertoires so that the CD4 or CD8 identity of scalp clones could be inferred. TCRdb stores this immuneACCESS table with in-frame sequences only. Part of the clones is absent; in the studies checked, under half of the shortfall reflects unresolved V genes, and no reason is known for the rest. V and J calls and clone size come straight from that table; D and trimming were deduced from the DNA. The table for this sample lists around 200,000 clones; 45% to 65% of them were counted only once. The ten largest clonotypes hold roughly 0.67% of the sample.

Per the publication, the time point label means: about 4 weeks on oral tofacitinib. According to the study, the label for this sample's treatment or condition signals: oral pan-JAK inhibitor, 5-10 mg twice daily. Lesional scalp punch biopsies and peripheral blood were obtained from alopecia areata patients. PBMCs were isolated by density centrifugation and stained for CD3, CD4 and CD8, after which CD4+ and CD8+ T cells were sorted on a FACSAria. The sample originates from a study of CD8+ T cells in alopecia areata (dated by TCRdb to the late 2010s). Regarding the complete study: The treated patients, all with moderate-to-severe alopecia areata, were enrolled in an open-label pilot trial of oral tofacitinib given at 5 to 10 mg twice daily. Tofacitinib was administered for 6 to 18 months, and 6 months of follow-up off drug were then conducted to assess delayed response and recurrence. The SALT score, which quantifies the percentage of affected scalp surface area, was used to measure disease severity in treated patients. In both human patients and the C3H/HeJ mouse model, the study applied high-throughput TCRbeta sequencing to look at T cell clonal expansion in alopecia areata. On the human side, TCRbeta sequencing was run on scalp tissue and on sorted CD4+ and CD8+ peripheral blood T cells from healthy controls and from alopecia areata patients with either patchy or totalis/universalis disease. Patients on tofacitinib were biopsied at baseline and after 4 and 24 weeks of treatment, and several of the patients also had a later scalp biopsy. Scalp clonality was compared across normal scalp (n=4), patchy alopecia areata scalp (n=8), and alopecia totalis/universalis scalp (n=8). RNA came from the PAXgene miRNA kit for fixed scalp, the miRNeasy kit for PBMCs, and the RNeasy kit for mouse skin. TCRbeta CDR3 regions were amplified by immunoSEQ multiplex PCR with 35 Vbeta forward and 13 Jbeta reverse primers.

Study-level results and caveats: Scalp clonality and the number of expanded CD8+ clones among the top 100 scalp clones were significantly decreased by tofacitinib. Shared TCR sequences between patients were less evident than in mice, which may be partly attributable to HLA diversity in the patient population. Lesional scalp, especially in alopecia totalis/universalis, showed higher clonality and more expanded CD8+ clones than normal scalp, suggesting antigenic drive. Many expanded lesional clones were found to persist in scalp and blood during tofacitinib treatment, and relapse after treatment cessation may be partly explained by this persistence. Scalp TCR repertoire analysis is complicated because resident alphabeta T cells in normal human skin are also sequenced, whereas mouse skin is dominated by gammadelta T cells. The treated cohort was small, with a single nonresponder, so links between baseline CD8+ expansion and response need larger studies.

The sequencing used CD4+ T cells sorted from blood, collected at week 4, from a patient treated with tofacitinib. The chain is made from TRBV25-1 and TRBJ2-7, with TRBD2 perhaps the D gene, on 6 matching bases. The TCR was taken from a human donor with alopecia areata. For the CDR3, the sequence is CASSRGSNYEQYF. The nucleotide sequence is TGTGCCAGCAGCCGGGGGTCAAACTACGAGCAGTACTTC.